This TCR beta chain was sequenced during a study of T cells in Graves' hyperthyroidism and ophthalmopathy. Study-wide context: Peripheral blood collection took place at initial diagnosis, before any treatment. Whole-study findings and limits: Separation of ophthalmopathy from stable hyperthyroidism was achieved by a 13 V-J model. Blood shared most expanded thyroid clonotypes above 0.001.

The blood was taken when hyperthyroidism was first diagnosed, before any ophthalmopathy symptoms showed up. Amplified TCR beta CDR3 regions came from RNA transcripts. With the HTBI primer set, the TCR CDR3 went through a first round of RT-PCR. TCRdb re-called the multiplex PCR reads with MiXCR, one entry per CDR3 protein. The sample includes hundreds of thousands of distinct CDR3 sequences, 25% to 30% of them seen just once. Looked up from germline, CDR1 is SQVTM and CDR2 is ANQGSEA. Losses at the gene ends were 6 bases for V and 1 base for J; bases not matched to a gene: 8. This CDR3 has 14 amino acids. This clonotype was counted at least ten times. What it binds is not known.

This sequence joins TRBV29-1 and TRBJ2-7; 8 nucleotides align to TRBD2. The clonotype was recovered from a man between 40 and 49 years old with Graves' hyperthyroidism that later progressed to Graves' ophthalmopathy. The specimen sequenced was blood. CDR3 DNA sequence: TGCAGCGTCGCACGGCGGGGGGATTCCTACGAGCAGTACTTC. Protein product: CSVARRGDSYEQYF.